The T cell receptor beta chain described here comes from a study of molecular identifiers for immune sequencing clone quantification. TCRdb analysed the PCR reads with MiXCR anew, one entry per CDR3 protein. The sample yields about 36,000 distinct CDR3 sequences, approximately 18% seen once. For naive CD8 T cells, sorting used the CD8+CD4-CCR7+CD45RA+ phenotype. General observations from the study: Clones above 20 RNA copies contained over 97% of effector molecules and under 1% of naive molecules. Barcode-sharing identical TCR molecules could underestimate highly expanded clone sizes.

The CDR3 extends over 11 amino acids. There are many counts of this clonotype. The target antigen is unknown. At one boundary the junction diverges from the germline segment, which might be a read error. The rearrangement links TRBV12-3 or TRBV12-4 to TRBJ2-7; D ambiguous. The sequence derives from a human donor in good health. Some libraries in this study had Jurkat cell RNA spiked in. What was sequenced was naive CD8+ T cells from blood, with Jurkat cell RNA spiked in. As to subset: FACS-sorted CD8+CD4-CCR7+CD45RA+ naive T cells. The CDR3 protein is CASRLGWEQYF. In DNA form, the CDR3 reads TGTGCCAGCAGGTTAGGGTGGGAGCAGTACTTC.